The clone carrying this T cell receptor beta chain has ten or more counts. The sample originates from a study of T cells after yellow fever vaccination. A single record per CDR3 protein comes from TCRdb applying MiXCR to the 5' RACE reads. The sample carries roughly 120,000 distinct CDR3 sequences, about 7.2% recorded once. This CDR3 has 13 residues. Germline lookup yields CDR1 SGHRS and CDR2 YFSETQ. V shed 3 bases and J 6 bases; nucleotides not matched to a gene: 3. Here the sequenced sample was CD4+ T cells sorted from PBMCs, taken approximately 40 days after the first yellow fever vaccination. This clonotype was sampled from a man between 18 and 35 years old who received the YFV17D yellow fever vaccine. The chain employs TRBV5-1 and TRBJ1-2; the match to TRBD1 covers 9 bases. The CDR3 loop is CASSSQGAHGYTF. The CDR3 bases are TGCGCCAGCAGCTCACAGGGGGCCCATGGCTACACCTTC.